The source of this T cell receptor (beta chain) is a study of T cells in Graves' hyperthyroidism and ophthalmopathy. Researchers amplified the TCR beta CDR3 regions from RNA transcripts. The HTBI primer set was used in a first-round RT-PCR of the TCR CDR3. TCRdb used MiXCR to reprocess the multiplex PCR reads, holding one entry per CDR3 protein. The sample shows around 350,000 distinct CDR3 sequences, about 18% of them seen only once. V lost 8 bases and J lost 0, with 14 bases in between. This CDR3 comprises 16 residues. Germline CDR1 is SNHLY and CDR2 is FYNNEI. Regarding the study as a whole: Most clonotypes expanded in the thyroid (above 0.001) were also present in blood. Ophthalmopathy was separated from stable hyperthyroidism by a 13 V-J model.

In its sample, this clonotype was seen a few times. Antigen specificity is unknown. This chain uses TRBV2 with TRBJ1-6; perhaps TRBD1 as D (5 bases). The specimen sequenced was blood. The TCR originated in a woman aged 18-29 years with Graves' hyperthyroidism. CDR3 DNA sequence: TGTGCCAGCCGTTGGCTTCAGGGCTCCTATAATTCACCCCTCCACTTT. Encoded protein: CASRWLQGSYNSPLHF. The full variable domain, completed using reference TRBV2 and TRBJ1-6, is EPEVTQTPSHQVTQMGQEVILRCVPISNHLYFYWYRQILGQKVEFLVSFYNNEISEKSEIFDDQFSVERPDGSNFTLKIRSTKLEDSAMYFCASRWLQGSYNSPLHFGNGTRLTVT.